What follows are 21 T cell receptor beta chains derived from one specimen sequenced in a study of PD-1 blockade in classical Hodgkin lymphoma. Libraries were prepared by immunoSEQ multiplex PCR; TCRdb keeps only in-frame clonotypes and omits some of them. Of tens of thousands of clones listed, around 87% were seen once; the top ten hold roughly 21%. Regarding time point: cycle 4 day 1 (C4D1), after more than five weeks of nivolumab. Every patient relapsed after autologous stem cell transplantation, and brentuximab vedotin exposure varied. The material was peripheral blood mononuclear cells (PBMCs), obtained before the fourth cycle of nivolumab. The source of these receptors is a human donor with classical Hodgkin lymphoma.

This CDR3 reads CASSLVEGHTEAFF. CDR3 nucleotide sequence: TGTGCCAGCAGCTTGGTTGAGGGACACACTGAAGCTTTCTTT. The chain links TRBV5-8 to TRBJ1-1, with D possibly being TRBD1 (5 bases). This CDR3 is built from 14 residues. The V and J ends lost 0 bases and 3 bases respectively, with 9 bases between them. The germline V gene encodes CDR1 SGHTS and CDR2 YDEGEE.

This chain links TRBV5-1 with TRBJ1-4; possible D gene TRBD1, 5 bases. CDR1 and CDR2 (germline): SGHRS, YFSETQ. CDR3 size: 13 residues. V gave up 1 base and J gave up 6 bases, with 7 bases separating them. Here the CDR3 DNA reads TGCGCCAGCAGCTTGCGCAGGGATGAAAAACTGTTTTTT. Residues: CASSLRRDEKLFF.

The chain combines TRBV27 with TRBJ1-4, with D perhaps matching TRBD1 (5 bases). Germline V lookup: CDR1 MNHEY, CDR2 SMNVEV (reference sequence). V was trimmed by 6 bases and J by 0 bases, leaving 11 bases between them. This CDR3 is 15 amino acids long. CDR3 residues: CASRNAGSTNEKLFF. The CDR3 DNA reads as TGTGCCAGCAGGAACGCAGGGTCAACTAATGAAAAACTGTTTTTT.

This rearrangement joins TRBV6-9 to TRBJ1-1; TRBD1 aligns across 8 bases. Germline V gives CDR1 MNHGY, CDR2 SVAAGI. J gave up 8 bases and V 6 bases, and 8 bases lay outside the gene matches. The CDR3 is 13 residues long. CDR3 region: CASRFTGGLEAFF. CDR3 nucleotide sequence: TGTGCCAGCAGATTTACAGGGGGGCTCGAAGCTTTCTTT.

The chain couples TRBV4-1 to TRBJ1-5; TRBD1 matches 7 bases. The CDR3 covers 15 residues. The V and J ends lost 4 bases and 1 base, in that order; junction bases with no gene match: 4. Germline V lookup: CDR1 MGHRA, CDR2 YSYEKL. CDR3 amino acids: CASSPIQGSNQPQHF. The CDR3 nucleotides are TGCGCCAGCAGCCCTATACAGGGGAGCAATCAGCCCCAGCATTTT.

The CDR3 nucleotides are TGTGCCAGCAGGGACGGGACTCTGGGCTCGGGTACCCAGTACTTC. Its protein is CASRDGTLGSGTQYF. The rearrangement links TRBV2 to TRBJ2-5; tentative D call: TRBD2 (6 bases). The V and J ends lost 6 bases and 8 bases respectively, with 22 bases between them. Germline CDR1 and CDR2: SNHLY and FYNNEI. The CDR3 is 15 amino acids.

This clone is a singleton in its sample. This chain connects TRBV7-3 to TRBJ2-3, with a tentative D call TRBD1 (6 bases). Deletions cut 2 bases from V and 6 bases from J, with 15 bases between. CDR1 and CDR2 from the germline V gene are SGHTA and FQGTGA. The CDR3 has 15 amino acids. The CDR3 spells CASSLDRAGVDTQYF. In DNA form, the CDR3 reads TGTGCCAGCAGCTTAGATCGCGCAGGGGTGGATACGCAGTATTTT.

As DNA, the CDR3 is TGTGCCAGCAGCGTAGGGTCAGGGGCCTCCTACGAGCAGTACTTC. It specifies CASSVGSGASYEQYF. This chain links TRBV9 with TRBJ2-7; a possible D gene is TRBD1 (6 bases). Germline CDR1 reads SGDLS; CDR2 reads YYNGEE. There are 15 residues in the CDR3. The V gene lost 0 bases and the J gene lost 0 bases, with 10 bases spanning the gap.

The chain joins TRBV4-1 to TRBJ2-7, with 7 nucleotides matching TRBD2. The CDR3 runs 15 residues. J gave up 2 bases and V 3 bases, and 7 bases lay outside the gene matches. CDR1 and CDR2 from the germline V gene are MGHRA and YSYEKL. This CDR3 is CASSQIAGRTYEQYF. The CDR3 bases are TGCGCCAGCAGCCAGATAGCGGGCCGGACCTACGAGCAGTACTTC.

This chain links TRBV30 with TRBJ1-1; no clear D gene. Trimming removed 2 bases at V and 3 bases at J, with 10 bases between. Per germline, CDR1 GTSNPN and CDR2 SVGIG (reference sequence). The CDR3 has 13 residues. This CDR3 reads CAWSLSVHTEAFF. CDR3 DNA: TGTGCCTGGAGTTTAAGCGTTCACACTGAAGCTTTCTTT.

This chain links TRBV29-1 with TRBJ2-5; 9 nucleotides agree with TRBD1. This CDR3 contains 13 residues. The germline V gene has CDR1 SQVTM and CDR2 ANQGSEA. J was trimmed by 7 bases and V by 6 bases; bases with no gene match: 9. The CDR3, as DNA: TGCAGCGTCGGGACAGGGCATCGGGTGACCCAGTACTTC. It codes for CSVGTGHRVTQYF.

This clone was found once. This chain connects TRBV9 to TRBJ1-1; 7 bases are a match to TRBD1. The CDR3 extends over 15 amino acids. With V trimmed by 3 bases and J by 3 bases, 8 bases remained unmatched. The germline V gene encodes CDR1 SGDLS and CDR2 YYNGEE. The CDR3 here is CASSARTGGYTEAFF. The DNA for the CDR3 is TGTGCCAGCAGCGCGAGGACAGGAGGGTACACTGAAGCTTTCTTT.

The genes are TRBV7-8 and TRBJ1-5; a weak D match, TRBD1 (6 bases). The CDR3 extends over 14 amino acids. V was shortened by 5 bases and J by 0 bases, with 8 bases between the two germline ends. The germline CDR1 and CDR2 sequences are SGHVS and FQNEAQ. The CDR3 reads CASSHRDSNQPQHF. CDR3 in DNA: TGTGCCAGCAGCCACAGGGATAGCAATCAGCCCCAGCATTTT.

The V call is TRBV2, the J call TRBJ1-3; tentatively, D is TRBD1 (5 bases). This CDR3 spans 15 amino acids. Between the trimmed V and J ends, which lost 7 bases and 0 bases, there was a span of 13 bases. Germline CDR1 is SNHLY and CDR2 is FYNNEI. CDR3 region: CASTGDSYSGNTIYF. The CDR3 DNA sequence: TGTGCCAGCACTGGCGACAGCTACTCTGGAAACACCATATATTTT.

This chain connects TRBV7-9 to TRBJ2-7; D remains ambiguous. This CDR3 has 13 residues. CDR1 SEHNR and CDR2 FQNEAQ come from the germline V gene (reference sequence). With 4 bases removed from V and 5 bases from J, the gap between germline ends came to 12 bases. The CDR3 region is CASSSTPKDEQYF. The CDR3, as DNA: TGTGCCAGCAGCTCGACACCGAAAGACGAGCAGTACTTC.

The rearrangement links TRBV19 to TRBJ1-2, with 10 bases lining up with TRBD1. Trimming took 6 bases from V and 4 from J; bases not matched to a gene: 11. Germline V gives CDR1 LNHDA, CDR2 SQIVND (reference sequence). There are 16 residues in the CDR3. CDR3 in DNA: TGTGCCAGTAGCCCGGACAGGGGGGCCCTTTCCTATGGCTACACCTTC. Protein product: CASSPDRGALSYGYTF.

This chain links TRBV5-1 with TRBJ2-2, with D perhaps given as TRBD1 or TRBD2 (5 bases each). In germline, CDR1 is SGHRS, CDR2 YFSETQ. CDR3 size: 16 residues. V lost 2 bases to trimming and J lost 0 bases, with 11 bases between them. The CDR3 reads CASSLWQGANTGELFF. The CDR3 DNA reads as TGCGCCAGCAGCTTATGGCAGGGAGCGAACACCGGGGAGCTGTTTTTT.

This chain uses TRBV7-3 with TRBJ2-1; a possible D gene is TRBD2 (5 bases). The CDR3 spans 15 residues. Germline-derived CDR1 and CDR2 are SGHTA and FQGTGA. V was cut by 2 bases and J by 7 bases, with 15 bases left in between. The DNA for the CDR3 is TGTGCCAGCAGCTTACCAGGACTGACCTTAAATGAGCAGTTCTTC. Amino acids: CASSLPGLTLNEQFF.

This clone is a singleton in its sample. The V gene is TRBV10-3, the J gene TRBJ2-1; no clear D gene. V lost 6 bases and J 6 bases, leaving 15 bases between the germline ends. In germline, CDR1 is ENHRY, CDR2 SYGVKD. The length of the CDR3 is 14 residues. For the CDR3, the DNA is TGTGCCATCAGCCAGGACCCTGAGGCCAATGAGCAGTTCTTC. Its translation: CAISQDPEANEQFF.

CDR3 protein: CASSAQESGTIYF. In DNA, the CDR3 is TGTGCCAGCAGTGCCCAGGAATCTGGAACCATATATTTT. The chain employs TRBV6-1 and TRBJ1-3; no clear D. Per the germline V gene, CDR1 is MNHNS and CDR2 is SASEGT. The CDR3 extends over 13 amino acids. Trimming left V 4 bases short and J 10 bases short, with 14 bases between.

This rearrangement joins TRBV10-1 to TRBJ2-5; maybe TRBD2 (6 bases). Germline-derived CDR1 and CDR2 are WNHNN and SYGVQD (reference sequence). V gave up 2 bases and J gave up 1 base, with 14 bases separating them. The CDR3 is 16 amino acids. CDR3 coding DNA: TGCGCCAGCAGTGAGGGGTTAGCGGAAACCCAAGAGACCCAGTACTTC. Its translation: CASSEGLAETQETQYF.